The 2 T cell receptor beta chains below were found in one sample sequenced in a study of control samples from healthy donors and cancer patients. The table came from immunoSEQ multiplex PCR; TCRdb's copy has only in-frame clones and leaves some out. The sample shows fewer than 100,000 clones, 82% of them seen only once. The sequenced material came from blood. The receptors come from a man aged 55 to 70 in good health.

In DNA, the CDR3 is TGTGCCAGCAGCCGCGACGGGACCCCTGGGACTGAAGCTTTCTTT. Translating it yields CASSRDGTPGTEAFF. The chain employs TRBV7-3 and TRBJ1-1, with a possible D match to TRBD1 (5 bases). The CDR3 spans 15 residues. The V end lost 5 bases, the J end lost 5 bases, and 18 bases lay between the germline ends. Germline V gene sequence: CDR1 SGHTA, CDR2 FQGTGA.

The J gene is TRBJ1-1, the V gene TRBV6-4; 8 bases align to TRBD1. With 2 bases clipped from V and 1 base from J, the junction kept 6 bases outside the gene matches. In germline, CDR1 is MRHNA, CDR2 SNTAGT. The CDR3 runs 16 residues. CDR3 DNA sequence: TGTGCCAGCAGTGACGATTTGGACAGGGAGAACACTGAAGCTTTCTTT. This gives the protein CASSDDLDRENTEAFF.